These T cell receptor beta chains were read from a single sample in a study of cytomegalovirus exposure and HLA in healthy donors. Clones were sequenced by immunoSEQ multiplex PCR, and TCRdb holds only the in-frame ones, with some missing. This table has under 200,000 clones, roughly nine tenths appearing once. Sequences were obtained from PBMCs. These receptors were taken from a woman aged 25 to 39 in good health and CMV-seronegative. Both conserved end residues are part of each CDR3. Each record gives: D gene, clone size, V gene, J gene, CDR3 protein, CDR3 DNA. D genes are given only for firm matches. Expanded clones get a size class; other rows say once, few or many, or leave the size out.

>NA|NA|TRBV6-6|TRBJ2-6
CASSYSGSGANVLTF
TGTGCCAGCAGTTACTCAGGGTCTGGGGCCAACGTCCTGACTTTC
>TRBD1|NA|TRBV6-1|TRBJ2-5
CASREDRVAKTQYF
TGTGCCAGCAGAGAGGACAGGGTGGCTAAGACCCAGTACTTC
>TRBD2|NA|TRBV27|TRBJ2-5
CASTQRGGHDMVRQETQYF
TGTGCCAGCACTCAACGGGGGGGACATGACATGGTACGCCAAGAGACCCAGTACTTC
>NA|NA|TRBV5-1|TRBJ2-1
CASSLSGVTYNEQFF
TGCGCCAGCAGCTTGAGCGGCGTAACTTACAATGAGCAGTTCTTC
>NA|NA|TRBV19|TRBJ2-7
CASSPGTLGEQYF
TGTGCCAGTAGTCCAGGGACCCTGGGCGAGCAGTACTTC
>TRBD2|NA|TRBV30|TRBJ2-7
CAVTSGNSPFYEQYF
TGTGCTGTGACTAGCGGGAATTCTCCTTTCTACGAGCAGTACTTC
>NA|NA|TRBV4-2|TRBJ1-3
CASSPEIGQTEDRNTIYF
TGTGCCAGCAGCCCAGAAATCGGACAGACGGAGGACCGAAACACCATATATTTT
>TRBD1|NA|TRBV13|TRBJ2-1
CASRLQGAYNEQFF
TGTGCCAGCAGGCTACAGGGGGCATACAATGAGCAGTTCTTC
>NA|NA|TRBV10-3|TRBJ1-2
CAILLSNPYGYTF
TGTGCCATCCTTCTCTCTAACCCCTATGGCTACACCTTC
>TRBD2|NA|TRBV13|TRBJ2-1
CASSPSGNSYNEQFF
TGTGCCAGCAGCCCTAGCGGGAACTCCTACAATGAGCAGTTCTTC
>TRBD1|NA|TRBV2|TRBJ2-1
CASRAKGQSIRGEQFF
TGTGCCAGCAGAGCAAAGGGACAGAGCATCAGAGGTGAGCAGTTCTTC
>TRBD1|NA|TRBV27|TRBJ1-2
CASSRQGTRAGYTF
TGTGCCAGCAGCCGACAGGGAACTAGGGCTGGCTACACCTTC
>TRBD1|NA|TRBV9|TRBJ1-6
CASSDTGTGLSPLHF
TGTGCCAGCAGCGACACCGGGACAGGGTTATCACCCCTCCACTTT
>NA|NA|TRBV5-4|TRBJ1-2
CASSSTDRSPNYGYTF
TGTGCCAGCAGTTCCACCGACAGGAGTCCTAACTATGGCTACACCTTC
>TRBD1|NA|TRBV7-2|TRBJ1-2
CASSHIGQVYGYTF
TGTGCCAGCAGCCATATCGGACAGGTCTATGGCTACACCTTC
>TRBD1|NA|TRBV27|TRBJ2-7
CASRLGSWTGSHEQYF
TGTGCCAGCAGACTCGGGAGCTGGACAGGGTCCCACGAGCAGTACTTC
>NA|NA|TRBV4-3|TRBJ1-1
CASSQAHRGRTEAFF
TGCGCCAGCAGCCAAGCTCATCGAGGGCGCACTGAAGCTTTCTTT
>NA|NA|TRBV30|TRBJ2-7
CAWSTFHYEQYF
TGTGCCTGGAGTACTTTTCACTACGAGCAGTACTTC
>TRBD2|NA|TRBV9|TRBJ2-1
CASSVVGREGRDEQFF
TGTGCCAGCAGCGTAGTGGGCCGGGAGGGCCGCGATGAGCAGTTCTTC
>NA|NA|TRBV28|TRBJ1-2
CATHQAGYTF
TGTGCCACCCACCAGGCTGGCTACACCTTC
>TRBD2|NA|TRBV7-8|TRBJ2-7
CASSLDWTSRQYF
TGTGCCAGCAGCTTAGACTGGACTAGCCGACAGTACTTC
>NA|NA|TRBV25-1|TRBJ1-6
CASSESIRHLNNSPLHF
TGTGCCAGCAGTGAATCCATTCGACATCTTAATAATTCACCCCTCCACTTT
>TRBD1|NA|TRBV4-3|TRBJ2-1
CASSQAGGITYNEQFF
TGCGCCAGCAGCCAAGCAGGGGGCATCACCTACAATGAGCAGTTCTTC
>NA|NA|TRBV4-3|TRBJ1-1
CASSQERRVARGTEAFF
TGCGCCAGCAGCCAAGAACGTAGGGTAGCGCGTGGAACTGAAGCTTTCTTT
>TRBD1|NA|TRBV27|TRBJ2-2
CASSLSGTGPGELFF
TGTGCCAGCAGTTTATCCGGGACAGGGCCCGGGGAGCTGTTTTTT
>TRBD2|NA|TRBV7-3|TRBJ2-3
CASSTLAGAGDTQYF
TGTGCCAGCAGCACACTAGCGGGAGCGGGGGATACGCAGTATTTT
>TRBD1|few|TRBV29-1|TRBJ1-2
CSVLPGQGRINYGYTF
TGCAGCGTGCTTCCGGGACAGGGCCGAATTAACTATGGCTACACCTTC
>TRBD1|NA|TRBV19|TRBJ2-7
CASSSGTGGPYRSEQYF
TGTGCCAGTAGTTCCGGGACAGGGGGGCCTTACAGGTCCGAGCAGTACTTC
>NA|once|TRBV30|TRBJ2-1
CAWSIGGRSDNEQFF
TGTGCCTGGAGTATCGGAGGGAGGTCAGACAATGAGCAGTTCTTC
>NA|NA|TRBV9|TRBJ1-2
CASSPRTGTNYGYTF
TGTGCCAGCAGCCCCCGGACGGGAACTAACTATGGCTACACCTTC
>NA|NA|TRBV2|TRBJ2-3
CASSDPGDGLRDTQYF
TGTGCCAGCAGTGATCCAGGGGATGGCCTTAGAGATACGCAGTATTTT
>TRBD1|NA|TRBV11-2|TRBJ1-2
CASKSRDRGHYGYTF
TGTGCCTCCAAGTCCCGGGACAGGGGGCACTATGGCTACACCTTC
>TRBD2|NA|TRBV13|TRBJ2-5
CASSFRAGVIEETQYF
TGTGCCAGCAGCTTTAGAGCGGGAGTTATAGAAGAGACCCAGTACTTC
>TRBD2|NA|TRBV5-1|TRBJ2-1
CASSAGGTRGEQFF
TGCGCCAGCAGCGCGGGGGGGACTAGAGGTGAGCAGTTCTTC
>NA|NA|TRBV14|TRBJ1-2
CASSYTLSHGYTF
TGTGCCAGCAGCTATACTCTTTCCCATGGCTACACCTTC
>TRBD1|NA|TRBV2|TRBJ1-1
CARMSRDRGDTEAFF
TGTGCCAGGATGTCCCGGGACAGGGGGGACACTGAAGCTTTCTTT
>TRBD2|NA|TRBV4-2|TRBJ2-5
CASSQAITSGRGGETQYF
TGTGCCAGCAGCCAGGCCATTACTAGCGGGAGGGGAGGAGAGACCCAGTACTTC
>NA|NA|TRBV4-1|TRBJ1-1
CASCTSPGRGPEAFF
TGCGCCAGCTGCACAAGCCCTGGGAGGGGCCCTGAGGCTTTCTTT
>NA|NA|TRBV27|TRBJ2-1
CASSLSGGLTNEQFF
TGTGCCAGCAGTTTATCTGGGGGACTTACAAATGAGCAGTTCTTC
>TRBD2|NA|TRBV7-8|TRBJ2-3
CASVLFTSGRTDTQYF
TGTGCCAGCGTCCTATTCACTAGCGGGAGGACAGATACGCAGTATTTT
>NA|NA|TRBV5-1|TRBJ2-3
CASSLTGSGVGTDTQYF
TGCGCCAGCAGCTTGACAGGGAGCGGTGTGGGCACAGATACGCAGTATTTT
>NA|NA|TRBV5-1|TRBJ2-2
CASVGTNRPAGELFF
TGCGCCAGCGTCGGGACAAACCGACCGGCCGGGGAGCTGTTTTTT
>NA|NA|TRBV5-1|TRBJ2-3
CASSKDPFLGQYF
TGCGCCAGCAGCAAGGACCCCTTTCTGGGGCAGTATTTT
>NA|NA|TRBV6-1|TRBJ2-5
CASSETHREEGETQYF
TGTGCCAGCAGTGAAACCCACAGGGAGGAAGGAGAGACCCAGTACTTC
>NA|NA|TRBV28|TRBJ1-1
CASRQDTLNTEAFF
TGTGCCAGCAGACAAGACACCCTCAACACTGAAGCTTTCTTT
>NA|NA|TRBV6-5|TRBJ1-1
CASRVDSPNTEAFF
TGTGCCAGCAGGGTCGACAGTCCGAACACTGAAGCTTTCTTT
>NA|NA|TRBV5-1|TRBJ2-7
CASSLAVTRDYEQYF
TGCGCCAGCAGCTTGGCCGTCACGCGGGACTACGAGCAGTACTTC
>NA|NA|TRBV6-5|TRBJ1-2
CASSYRASRGYGYTF
TGTGCCAGCAGTTACCGTGCATCGAGGGGCTATGGCTACACCTTC
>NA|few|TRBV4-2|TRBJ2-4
CASSQEPPTGNIQYF
TGTGCCAGCAGCCAAGAGCCCCCTACGGGGAACATTCAGTACTTC
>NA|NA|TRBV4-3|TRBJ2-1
CASSQDWRSSYNEQFF
TGCGCCAGCAGCCAAGATTGGCGAAGCTCCTACAATGAGCAGTTCTTC
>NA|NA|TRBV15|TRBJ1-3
CATSRDRSSGNTIYF
TGTGCCACCAGCAGAGATAGAAGCTCTGGAAACACCATATATTTT
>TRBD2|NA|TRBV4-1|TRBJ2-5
CASSQQLAGGETQYF
TGCGCCAGCAGCCAACAGCTAGCGGGAGGAGAGACCCAGTACTTC
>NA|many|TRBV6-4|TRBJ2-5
CASSPEPQETQYF
TGTGCCAGCTCACCGGAGCCCCAAGAGACCCAGTACTTC
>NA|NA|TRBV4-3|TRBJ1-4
CASSQFYREWDEKLFF
TGCGCCAGCAGCCAGTTTTACAGGGAGTGGGATGAAAAACTGTTTTTT
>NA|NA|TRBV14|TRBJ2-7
CASSLGLTYEQYF
TGTGCCAGCAGCCTAGGACTTACCTACGAGCAGTACTTC
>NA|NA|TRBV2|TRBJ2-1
CASNLNEQFF
TGTGCCAGCAACTTGAATGAGCAGTTCTTC
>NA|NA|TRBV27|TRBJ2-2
CASSRRENTGELFF
TGTGCCAGCAGTCGGCGGGAAAACACCGGGGAGCTGTTTTTT
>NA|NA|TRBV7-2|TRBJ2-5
CASSQHQSPQETQYF
TGTGCCAGCAGCCAACACCAAAGCCCCCAAGAGACCCAGTACTTC
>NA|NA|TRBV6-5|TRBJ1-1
CASFGGQTEAFF
TGTGCCAGCTTCGGAGGCCAGACTGAAGCTTTCTTT